Listed here are 18 T cell receptor beta chains from one sample, sequenced in a study of blood T cells in healthy people across ages. The use of a sample-barcoded 5' primer and a J-beta primer mix characterized a second PCR of about 7 to 12 cycles. TCRdb reprocessed the 5' RACE reads with MiXCR, giving one entry per CDR3 protein. This table has around 1.5 million distinct CDR3 sequences, 59% appearing once. Sequenced input: blood. The receptors shown here come from a man aged 18 to 30 in good health.

The chain carries TRBV3-1 and TRBJ2-3; TRBD2 might be the D (5 bases). This CDR3 contains 16 residues. The germline gives CDR1 LGHDT, CDR2 YNNKEL (reference sequence). V was shortened by 5 bases and J by 4 bases, with 19 bases between the two germline ends. The DNA of the CDR3 is TGTGCCAGCAGCGGGCGGACTGGCGGAAAATCAGATACGCAGTATTTT. Protein sequence: CASSGRTGGKSDTQYF.

The chain employs TRBV12-5 and TRBJ2-5; D is ambiguous. Trimming cost V 1 base and J 11 bases, with 8 bases left between them. The CDR3 has 11 amino acids. CDR1 and CDR2 from the germline V gene are LGHNT and FRNRAP. CDR3 DNA sequence: TGTGCTAGTGGTTTGGGGGCGGAGCAGTACTTC. It is translated as CASGLGAEQYF.

The chain links TRBV7-9 to TRBJ2-3, with TRBD1 identical over 12 bases. V dropped 5 bases and J dropped 2; count of bases not matched to a gene: 2. The V gene's germline CDR1 is SEHNR and CDR2 FQNEAQ (reference sequence). This CDR3 spans 15 amino acids. As DNA, the CDR3 is TGTGCCAGCAGCGGGACAGGGGGCTACACAGATACGCAGTATTTT. Its translation: CASSGTGGYTDTQYF.

This clonotype was counted only a few times. The CDR3 spells CSAGNSYEQYF. In nucleotides, the CDR3 is TGCAGTGCCGGGAACTCCTACGAGCAGTACTTC. The chain employs TRBV20-1 and TRBJ2-7; maybe TRBD2 (5 bases). Per the germline V gene, CDR1 is DFQATT and CDR2 is SNEGSKA (reference sequence). The CDR3 consists of 11 residues. The ends were cut back, 6 bases at V and 0 bases at J, with 6 bases in the middle.

This clonotype showed up just a few times. The chain's CDR3 is CSARDLERGYEQYF. CDR3 DNA: TGCAGTGCTAGAGATTTGGAGCGGGGCTACGAGCAGTACTTC. J is TRBJ2-7 and V is TRBV20-1; 7 nucleotides match TRBD2. J lost 3 bases, V lost 0 bases, and 5 bases had no gene match. Germline-derived CDR1 and CDR2 are DFQATT and SNEGSKA (reference sequence). This CDR3 comprises 14 residues.

The chain links TRBV5-1 to TRBJ2-1; D call uncertain. Trimming took 5 bases from V and 7 from J, leaving 13 bases between them. The CDR3 consists of 13 residues. CDR1 is SGHRS, CDR2 YFSETQ, per germline. CDR3 nucleotide sequence: TGCGCCAGCAGTTTTGTAAGTTTGAATGAGCAGTTCTTC. Translation: CASSFVSLNEQFF.

This clonotype has only one observation. One junction end does not reproduce the germline sequence, and a read error may be involved. In DNA form, the CDR3 reads TGCAGTACTAGACCATTGACAGGGGTTGGAAAACTGTTTTTT. It codes for CSTRPLTGVGKLFF. The rearrangement uses TRBV20-1 and TRBJ1-4, with 8 bases lining up with TRBD1. Per the germline V gene, CDR1 is DFQATT and CDR2 is SNEGSKA (reference sequence). The CDR3 consists of 14 residues.

V and J are TRBV6-2 or TRBV6-3 and TRBJ2-5; D not certain. The DNA end is more similar to TRBJ2-7, so the J call may be wrong. Germline CDR1 and CDR2: MNHEY and SVGEGT. The CDR3 is 12 amino acids. Here the CDR3 DNA reads TGTGCCAGCAGGGAAGACTTAGGCGAGCAGTACTTC. Encoded protein: CASREDLGEQYF.

The rearrangement uses TRBV29-1 and TRBJ2-5, with a possible D match to TRBD1 (5 bases). Trimming stripped 8 bases from V and 4 bases from J, with 23 bases between. The CDR3 totals 15 residues. Germline CDR1 is SQVTM and CDR2 is ANQGSEA. CDR3 sequence: CSLPLLGQGRETQYF. CDR3 DNA: TGCAGCTTGCCCCTCCTGGGGCAGGGAAGAGAGACCCAGTACTTC.

This clonotype was observed a few times. The chain joins TRBV4-2 to TRBJ2-7; D call uncertain. CDR1 and CDR2 (germline): LGHNA, YNFKEQ. This CDR3 is 14 amino acids long. Trimming left V 2 bases short and J 0 bases short, with 8 bases between. The CDR3 loop reads CASSQPASSYEQYF. The CDR3 DNA follows: TGTGCCAGCAGCCAACCGGCTAGCTCCTACGAGCAGTACTTC.

This sequence joins TRBV7-9 and TRBJ2-3; tentatively, D is TRBD1 (5 bases). Germline loops: CDR1 SEHNR, CDR2 FQNEAQ (reference sequence). The ends were cut back, 4 bases at V and 5 bases at J, with 16 bases in the middle. The CDR3 totals 15 residues. The CDR3 DNA follows: TGTGCCAGCAGCTCGCCGGTCAGGGCGAGAGATACGCAGTATTTT. This encodes CASSSPVRARDTQYF.

The genes are TRBV27 and TRBJ1-5; TRBD1 might be the D (5 bases). The V gene lost 3 bases and the J gene lost 6 bases, with 9 bases spanning the gap. The germline CDR1 and CDR2 sequences are MNHEY and SMNVEV (reference sequence). The CDR3 is made up of 13 amino acids. CDR3 sequence reads: CASSLGDAQPQHF. The CDR3 DNA reads TGTGCCAGCAGTTTGGGGGATGCTCAGCCCCAGCATTTT.

A few counts support this clonotype. This chain joins TRBV3-1 and TRBJ2-1; D call uncertain. The CDR3 consists of 15 residues. The germline gives CDR1 LGHDT, CDR2 YNNKEL (reference sequence). Trimming shortened V by 1 base and J by 0 bases, and 7 bases separated the two germline ends. The CDR3 DNA sequence: TGTGCCAGCAGCCAAGCCTTGAGCTCCTACAATGAGCAGTTCTTC. It yields the protein CASSQALSSYNEQFF.

This clonotype was found a few times. The chain is built from TRBV9 and TRBJ2-1; 8 nucleotides line up with TRBD1. The V and J ends lost 3 bases and 5 bases, in that order; junction bases with no gene match: 19. Germline-derived CDR1 and CDR2 are SGDLS and YYNGEE. The CDR3 is 19 amino acids. The CDR3 region is CASSADPGQGTPFHNEQFF. The DNA for the CDR3 is TGTGCCAGCAGCGCCGATCCCGGACAGGGTACCCCCTTTCACAATGAGCAGTTCTTC.

V gene TRBV7-8 combines with J gene TRBJ2-1; TRBD1 aligns across 8 bases. The CDR3 sequence is 14 residues long. V lost 5 bases to trimming and J lost 8 bases; unmatched junction nucleotides: 8. Per germline, CDR1 SGHVS and CDR2 FQNEAQ. The CDR3 nucleotides are TGTGCCAGCAGCACCCGGACAGGGTTCGATGAGCAGTTCTTC. Its protein is CASSTRTGFDEQFF.

In regard to this clonotype: Without the conserved terminal phenylalanine or tryptophan, this CDR3 likely stems from a read error. It is unclear where the CDR3 begins or ends on the DNA, so no DNA is shown, and the CDR3 is as TCRdb lists it. The chain links TRBV6-5 to TRBJ2-7; TRBD2 was called by the table and not checked on the DNA. The germline V gene has CDR1 MNHEY and CDR2 SVGAGI. The CDR3 spans 18 residues, counting both ends. This CDR3 is CASRYSRTSGGTSYERYI.

This chain joins TRBV7-2 and TRBJ2-7; TRBD1 or TRBD2 may be the D gene (5 bases each). This CDR3 spans 15 amino acids. The V end lost 1 base, the J end lost 2 bases, and 12 bases lay between the germline ends. Germline CDR1 reads SGHTA; CDR2 reads FQGNSA. The CDR3 bases are TGTGCCAGCAGCTTAGGAGGGACCGTGGCCTACGAGCAGTACTTC. Protein sequence: CASSLGGTVAYEQYF.

This rearrangement joins TRBV7-2 to TRBJ2-1; maybe TRBD2 (7 bases). Germline V gives CDR1 SGHTA, CDR2 FQGNSA. The CDR3 has 15 residues. V lost 8 bases, J lost 5 bases, and 19 bases lay in between. The DNA of the CDR3 is TGTGCCAGCGAAGATATAGGGGGGGCTAACAATGAGCAGTTCTTC. It specifies CASEDIGGANNEQFF.